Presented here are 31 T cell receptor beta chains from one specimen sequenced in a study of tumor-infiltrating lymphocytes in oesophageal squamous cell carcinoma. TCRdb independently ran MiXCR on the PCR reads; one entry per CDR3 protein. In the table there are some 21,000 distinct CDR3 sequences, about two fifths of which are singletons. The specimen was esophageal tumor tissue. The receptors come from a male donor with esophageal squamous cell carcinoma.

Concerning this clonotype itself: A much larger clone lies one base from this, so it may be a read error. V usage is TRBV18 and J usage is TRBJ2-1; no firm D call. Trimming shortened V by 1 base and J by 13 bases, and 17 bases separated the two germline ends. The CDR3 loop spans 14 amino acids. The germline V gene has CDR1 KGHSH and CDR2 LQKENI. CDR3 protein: CASSPRPFKETQFF. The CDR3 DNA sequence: TGTGCCAGCTCACCACGGCCGTTCAAAGAGACCCAGTTCTTC.

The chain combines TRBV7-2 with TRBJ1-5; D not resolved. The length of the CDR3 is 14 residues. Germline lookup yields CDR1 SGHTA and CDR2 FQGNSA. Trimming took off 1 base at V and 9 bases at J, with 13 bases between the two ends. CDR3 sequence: CASSLDREPRPQHF. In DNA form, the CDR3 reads TGTGCCAGCAGCTTAGACCGCGAGCCTCGGCCCCAGCATTTT.

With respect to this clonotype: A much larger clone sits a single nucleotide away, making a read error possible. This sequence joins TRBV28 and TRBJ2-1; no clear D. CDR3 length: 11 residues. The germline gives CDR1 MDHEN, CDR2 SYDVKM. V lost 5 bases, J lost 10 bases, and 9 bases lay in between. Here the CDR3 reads CASSTSYEQFF. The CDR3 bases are TGTGCCAGCAGTACCTCCTACGAGCAGTTCTTC. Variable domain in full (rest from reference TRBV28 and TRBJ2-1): DVKVTQSSRYLVKRTGEKVFLECVQDMDHENMFWYRQDPGLGLRLIYFSYDVKMKEKGDIPEGYSVSREKKERFSLILESASTNQTSMYLCASSTSYEQFFGPGTRLTVL.

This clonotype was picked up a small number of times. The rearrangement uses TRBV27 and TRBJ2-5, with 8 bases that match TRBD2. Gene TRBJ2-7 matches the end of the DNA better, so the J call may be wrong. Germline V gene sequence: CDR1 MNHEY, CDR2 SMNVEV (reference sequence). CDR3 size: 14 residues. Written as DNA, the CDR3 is TGTGCCAGGAGCGGGGGCGCCTCCTCCTACGAGCAGTACTTC. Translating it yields CARSGGASSYEQYF.

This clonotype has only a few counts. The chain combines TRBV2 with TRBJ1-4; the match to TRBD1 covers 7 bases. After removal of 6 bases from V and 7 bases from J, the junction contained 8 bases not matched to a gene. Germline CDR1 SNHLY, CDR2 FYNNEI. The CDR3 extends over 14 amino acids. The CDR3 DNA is TGTGCCAGCAGGAGACAGGGCGGGAGTGAAAAACTGTTTTTT. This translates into CASRRQGGSEKLFF.

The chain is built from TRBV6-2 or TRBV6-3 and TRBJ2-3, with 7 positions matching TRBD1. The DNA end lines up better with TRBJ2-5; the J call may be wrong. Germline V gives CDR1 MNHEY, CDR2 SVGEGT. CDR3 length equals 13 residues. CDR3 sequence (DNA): TGTGCCAGCAGTGACAGGGTTGGTGAGACCCAGTACTTC. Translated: CASSDRVGETQYF.

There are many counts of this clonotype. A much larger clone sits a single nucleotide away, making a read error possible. The DNA of the CDR3 is TGTGCCAGCAGCTTGACTAGCGGAGACAATGAGCAGTACTTC. This gives the protein CASSLTSGDNEQYF. The chain is built from TRBV5-5 and TRBJ2-1; 8 nucleotides agree with TRBD2. The closer fit of TRBJ2-7 to the DNA end suggests the J call may be wrong. Germline V CDR1 and CDR2: SGHKS, YYEKEE (reference sequence). The CDR3 is made up of 14 amino acids.

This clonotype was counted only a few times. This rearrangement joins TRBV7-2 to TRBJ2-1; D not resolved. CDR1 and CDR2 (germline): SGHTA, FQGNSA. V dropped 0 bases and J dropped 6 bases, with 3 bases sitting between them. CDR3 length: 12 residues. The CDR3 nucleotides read TGTGCCAGCAGCTTAGCTCGCAATGAGCAGTTCTTC. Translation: CASSLARNEQFF.

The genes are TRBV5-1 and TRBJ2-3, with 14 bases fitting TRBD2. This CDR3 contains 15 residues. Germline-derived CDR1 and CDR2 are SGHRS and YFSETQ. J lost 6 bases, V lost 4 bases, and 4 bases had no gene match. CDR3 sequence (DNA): TGCGCCAGCAGCGAGACTAGCGGGGGGGTTGATACGCAGTATTTT. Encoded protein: CASSETSGGVDTQYF.

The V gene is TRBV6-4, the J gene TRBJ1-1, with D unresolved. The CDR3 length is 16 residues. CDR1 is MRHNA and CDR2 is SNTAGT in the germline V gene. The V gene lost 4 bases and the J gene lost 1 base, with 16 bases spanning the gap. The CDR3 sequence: CASSAPSGPWNTEAFF. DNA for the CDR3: TGTGCCAGCAGTGCCCCATCAGGACCGTGGAACACTGAAGCTTTCTTT.

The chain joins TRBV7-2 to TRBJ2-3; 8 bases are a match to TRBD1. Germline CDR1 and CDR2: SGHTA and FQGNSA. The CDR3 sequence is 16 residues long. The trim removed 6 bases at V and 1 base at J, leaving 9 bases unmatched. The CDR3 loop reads CASSFRQGSGTDTQYF. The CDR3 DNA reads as TGTGCCAGCAGTTTCCGACAGGGGAGCGGCACAGATACGCAGTATTTT.

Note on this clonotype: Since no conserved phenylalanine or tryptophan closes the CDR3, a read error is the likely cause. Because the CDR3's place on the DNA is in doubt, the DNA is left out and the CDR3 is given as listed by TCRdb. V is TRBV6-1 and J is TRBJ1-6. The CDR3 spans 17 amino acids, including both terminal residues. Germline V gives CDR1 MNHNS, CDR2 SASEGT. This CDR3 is CASSQPGLAGLEQYFGP.

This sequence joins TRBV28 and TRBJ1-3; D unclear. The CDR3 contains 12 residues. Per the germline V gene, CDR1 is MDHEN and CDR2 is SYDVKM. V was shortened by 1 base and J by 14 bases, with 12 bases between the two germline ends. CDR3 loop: CASSLSARLLYF. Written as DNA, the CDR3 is TGTGCCAGCAGTTTATCGGCCCGCCTTCTATATTTT.

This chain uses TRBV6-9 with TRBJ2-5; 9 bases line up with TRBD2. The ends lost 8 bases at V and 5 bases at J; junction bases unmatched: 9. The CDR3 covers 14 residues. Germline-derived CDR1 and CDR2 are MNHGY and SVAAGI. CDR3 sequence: CASRGGAVMETQYF. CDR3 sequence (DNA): TGTGCCAGCCGCGGGGGGGCGGTAATGGAGACCCAGTACTTC.

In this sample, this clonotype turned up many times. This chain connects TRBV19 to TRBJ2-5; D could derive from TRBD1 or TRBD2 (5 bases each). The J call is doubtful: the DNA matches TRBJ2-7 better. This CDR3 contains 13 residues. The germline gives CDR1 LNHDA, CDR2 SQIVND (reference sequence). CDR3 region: CASSMGTGYEQYF. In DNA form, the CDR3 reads TGTGCCAGTAGTATGGGGACCGGCTACGAGCAGTACTTC.

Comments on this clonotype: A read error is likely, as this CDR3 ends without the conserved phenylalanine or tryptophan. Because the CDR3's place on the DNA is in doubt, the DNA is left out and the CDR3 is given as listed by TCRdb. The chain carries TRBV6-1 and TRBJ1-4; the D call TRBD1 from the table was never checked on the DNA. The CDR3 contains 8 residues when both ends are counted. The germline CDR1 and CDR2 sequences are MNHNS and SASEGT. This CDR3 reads CASSGTGT.

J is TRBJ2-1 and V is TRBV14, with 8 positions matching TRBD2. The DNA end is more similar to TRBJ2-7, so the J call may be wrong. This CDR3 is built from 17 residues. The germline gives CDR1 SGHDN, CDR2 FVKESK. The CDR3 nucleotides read TGTGCCAGCAGCCCCCTATCCCAATGGCGGGGGGCCTACGAGCAGTACTTC. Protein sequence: CASSPLSQWRGAYEQYF.

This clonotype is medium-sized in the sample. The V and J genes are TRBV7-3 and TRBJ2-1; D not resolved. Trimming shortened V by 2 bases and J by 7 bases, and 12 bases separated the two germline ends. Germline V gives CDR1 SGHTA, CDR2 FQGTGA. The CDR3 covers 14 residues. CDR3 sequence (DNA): TGTGCCAGCAGCTTAGGGCCGCACCCGAATGAGCAGTTCTTC. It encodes CASSLGPHPNEQFF.

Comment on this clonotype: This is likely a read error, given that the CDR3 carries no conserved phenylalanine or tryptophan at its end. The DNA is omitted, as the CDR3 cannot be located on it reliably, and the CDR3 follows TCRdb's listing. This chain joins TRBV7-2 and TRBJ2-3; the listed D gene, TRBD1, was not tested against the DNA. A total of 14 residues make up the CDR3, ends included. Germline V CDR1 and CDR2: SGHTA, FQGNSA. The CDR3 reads CASSLDSHKQYFGP.

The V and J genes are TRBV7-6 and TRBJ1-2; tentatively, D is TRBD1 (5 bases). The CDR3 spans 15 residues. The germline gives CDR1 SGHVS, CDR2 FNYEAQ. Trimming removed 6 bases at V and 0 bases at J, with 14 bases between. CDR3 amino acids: CASRAGDGPNYGYTF. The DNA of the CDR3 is TGTGCCAGCAGGGCCGGGGACGGTCCTAACTATGGCTACACCTTC.

The CDR3 here is CASSRGTVAETQYF. CDR3 DNA sequence: TGTGCCAGCAGCCGTGGGACAGTCGCGGAGACCCAGTACTTC. The chain couples TRBV7-9 to TRBJ2-5, with 7 bases fitting TRBD1. The germline CDR1 and CDR2 sequences are SEHNR and FQNEAQ (reference sequence). The CDR3 sequence is 14 residues long. The trim removed 5 bases at V and 5 bases at J, leaving 8 bases unmatched.

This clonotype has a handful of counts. The CDR3 reads CASSARGGLNTEAFF. CDR3 nucleotides: TGTGCCAGCAGCGCCAGAGGGGGGTTGAACACTGAAGCTTTCTTT. The rearrangement uses TRBV5-6 and TRBJ1-1, with D perhaps matching TRBD1 (6 bases). This CDR3 has 15 amino acids. Germline lookup yields CDR1 SGHDT and CDR2 YYEEEE. Trimming took off 4 bases at V and 0 bases at J, with 13 bases between the two ends.

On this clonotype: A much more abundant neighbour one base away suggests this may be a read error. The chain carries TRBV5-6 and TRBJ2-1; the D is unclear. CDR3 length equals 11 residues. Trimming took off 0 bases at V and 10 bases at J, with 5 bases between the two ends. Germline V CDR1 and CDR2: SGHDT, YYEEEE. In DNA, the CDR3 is TGTGCCAGCAGCTTGGATTACGAGCAGTTCTTC. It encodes CASSLDYEQFF.

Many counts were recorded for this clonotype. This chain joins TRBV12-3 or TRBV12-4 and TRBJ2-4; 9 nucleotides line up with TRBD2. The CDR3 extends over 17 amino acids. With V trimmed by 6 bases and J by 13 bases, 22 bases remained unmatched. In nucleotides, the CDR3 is TGTGCCAGCAGACCCAGAAACATAGCGGGGGCCTCGGATGAGCAGTACTTC. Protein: CASRPRNIAGASDEQYF.

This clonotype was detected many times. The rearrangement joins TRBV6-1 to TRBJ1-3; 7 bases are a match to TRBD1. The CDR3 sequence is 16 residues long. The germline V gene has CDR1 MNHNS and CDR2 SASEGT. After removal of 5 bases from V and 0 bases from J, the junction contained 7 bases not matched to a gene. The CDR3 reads CASSFGTAFSGNTIYF. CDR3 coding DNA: TGTGCCAGCAGTTTCGGGACAGCGTTCTCTGGAAACACCATATATTTT.

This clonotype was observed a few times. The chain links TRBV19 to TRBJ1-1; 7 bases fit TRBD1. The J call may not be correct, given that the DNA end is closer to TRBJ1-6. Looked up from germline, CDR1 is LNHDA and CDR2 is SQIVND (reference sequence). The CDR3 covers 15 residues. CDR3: CASRTNTQGGSPLHF. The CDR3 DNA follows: TGTGCCAGTAGGACAAACACCCAGGGGGGTTCACCCCTCCACTTT.

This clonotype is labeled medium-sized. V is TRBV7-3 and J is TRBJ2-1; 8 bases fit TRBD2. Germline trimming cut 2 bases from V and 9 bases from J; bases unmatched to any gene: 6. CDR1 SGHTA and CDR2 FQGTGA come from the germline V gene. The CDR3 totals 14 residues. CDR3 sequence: CASSLEREFTEQFF. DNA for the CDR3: TGTGCCAGCAGCTTAGAGCGGGAGTTCACTGAGCAGTTCTTC.

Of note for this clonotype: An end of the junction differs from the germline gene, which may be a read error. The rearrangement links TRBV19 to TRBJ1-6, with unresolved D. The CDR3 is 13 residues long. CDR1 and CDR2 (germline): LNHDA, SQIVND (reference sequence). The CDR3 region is CASSIAGLNEQYF. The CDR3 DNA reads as TGTGCCAGTAGTATAGCGGGTTTGAATGAGCAGTACTTT.

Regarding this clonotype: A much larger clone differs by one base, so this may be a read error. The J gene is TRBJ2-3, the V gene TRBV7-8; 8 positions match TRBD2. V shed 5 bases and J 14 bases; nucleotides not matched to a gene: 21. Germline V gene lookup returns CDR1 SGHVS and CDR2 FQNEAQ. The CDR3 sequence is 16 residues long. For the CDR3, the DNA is TGTGCCAGCAGCCGGGGGGGGGGCGCGAACACCGGGGAGCTGTATTTT. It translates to CASSRGGGANTGELYF.

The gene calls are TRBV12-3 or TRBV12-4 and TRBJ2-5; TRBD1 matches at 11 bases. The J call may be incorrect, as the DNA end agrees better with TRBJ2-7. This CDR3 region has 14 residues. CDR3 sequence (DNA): TGTGCCAGCAGTTTGGGGACAGGGGGCTACGAGCAGTACTTC. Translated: CASSLGTGGYEQYF.

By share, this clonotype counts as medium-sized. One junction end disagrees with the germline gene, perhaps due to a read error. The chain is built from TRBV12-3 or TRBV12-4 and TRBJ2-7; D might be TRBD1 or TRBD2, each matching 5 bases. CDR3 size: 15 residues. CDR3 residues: CASSRGTGNNSPLHF. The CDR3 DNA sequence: TGTGCCAGCAGTCGTGGGACGGGGAATAATTCACCCCTCCACTTC.